Presented here are 30 T cell receptor beta chains from one specimen sequenced in a study of shared clonotypes between healthy human individuals. Only in-frame clones appear in the TCRdb table, and some are missing; sequencing was by immunoSEQ multiplex PCR. The sample lists about 980,000 clones, around three quarters occurring once. Sequencing was performed on memory CD4+ T cells sorted from blood. Subset: CD45RA-negative fraction. Receptor source: a young man in good health.

The chain links TRBV7-2 to TRBJ2-6; TRBD2 agrees at 7 bases. Germline V gene data show CDR1 as SGHTA and CDR2 as FQGNSA. The CDR3 runs to 18 residues. The J segment lost 4 bases and the V segment lost 5 bases, leaving 14 bases of the junction unmatched. The DNA for the CDR3 is TGTGCCAGCAGCATCCCTAGGCGGGAGAGATCGGGGGCCAACGTCCTGACTTTC. It yields the protein CASSIPRRERSGANVLTF.

The V gene is TRBV10-2, the J gene TRBJ2-1; D unresolved. Trimming took 0 bases from V and 9 from J, leaving 9 bases between them. Germline V gene sequence: CDR1 WSHSY, CDR2 SAAADI. CDR3 length equals 13 residues. The CDR3 spells CASSESSFGEQFF. The CDR3 nucleotides read TGCGCCAGCAGTGAGTCTAGCTTTGGTGAGCAGTTCTTC.

The sample holds many counts of this clone. The rearrangement links TRBV15 to TRBJ1-4; 9 bases match TRBD1. Unmatched junction bases numbered 7, after V lost 1 base and J lost 7 bases. The CDR3 loop spans 16 amino acids. Germline values: CDR1 LNHNV, CDR2 YYDKDF (reference sequence). The DNA for the CDR3 is TGTGCCACCAGCAGAGGCGGGACAGGGCGTGGTGAAAAACTGTTTTTT. Translating it yields CATSRGGTGRGEKLFF.

The chain uses TRBV19 and TRBJ1-6; 8 nucleotides align to TRBD1. This CDR3 has 20 residues. Trimming at V came to 4 bases and at J to 2 bases, leaving 16 bases not matched to a gene. Germline V lookup: CDR1 LNHDA, CDR2 SQIVND (reference sequence). CDR3 in DNA: TGTGCCAGTAGTAGATTCCGGGACAGGATGGCAATTACCTATAATTCACCCCTCCACTTT. It is translated as CASSRFRDRMAITYNSPLHF. Complete variable domain (other parts from reference TRBV19 and TRBJ1-6): DGGITQSPKYLFRKEGQNVTLSCEQNLNHDAMYWYRQDPGQGLRLIYYSQIVNDFQKGDIAEGYSVSREKKESFPLTVTSAQKNPTAFYLCASSRFRDRMAITYNSPLHFGNGTRLTVT.

The V call is TRBV5-1, the J call TRBJ2-7; the D gene could be TRBD1 or TRBD2 (5 bases each). The V end was cut by 2 bases, the J end by 6 bases, with 18 bases between. CDR1 and CDR2 (germline): SGHRS, YFSETQ. The CDR3 is 15 amino acids. The CDR3 DNA is TGCGCCAGCAGCTTTCCCCACGGGGACCCGGGCGAGCAGTACTTC. Its translation: CASSFPHGDPGEQYF.

V is TRBV5-1 and J is TRBJ2-6; D perhaps matches TRBD2 (5 bases). V was cut by 2 bases and J by 3 bases, with 12 bases left in between. CDR3 length equals 16 residues. Germline CDR1 and CDR2: SGHRS and YFSETQ. The CDR3 sequence: CASSFSGSSGANVLTF. The CDR3 nucleotides are TGCGCCAGCAGCTTTTCGGGGTCTAGTGGGGCCAACGTCCTGACTTTC.

The genes are TRBV7-2 and TRBJ2-1, with D perhaps matching TRBD2 (6 bases). CDR3 length: 18 residues. The ends were cut back, 9 bases at V and 2 bases at J, with 26 bases in the middle. CDR1 is SGHTA and CDR2 is FQGNSA in the germline V gene. In nucleotides, the CDR3 is TGTGCCAGTACGAATCGACTAGTATTGCCCTCCACCTACAATGAGCAGTTCTTC. Translation: CASTNRLVLPSTYNEQFF.

This chain joins TRBV28 and TRBJ1-5, with D unclear. CDR3 length equals 12 residues. Germline CDR1 is MDHEN and CDR2 is SYDVKM. Between the trimmed V and J ends, which lost 7 bases and 8 bases, there was a span of 12 bases. CDR3 amino acids: CASKSTKEPQHF. In DNA, the CDR3 is TGTGCCAGCAAAAGTACAAAGGAGCCCCAGCATTTT.

This clone was counted only a few times. The chain couples TRBV5-1 to TRBJ1-4; D call uncertain. V lost 4 bases to trimming and J lost 10 bases, with 17 bases between them. There are 14 residues in the CDR3. Germline V gene sequence: CDR1 SGHRS, CDR2 YFSETQ. The CDR3 sequence: CASSPDVGGGKLFF. DNA for the CDR3: TGCGCCAGCAGCCCGGATGTGGGAGGCGGAAAACTGTTTTTT. The variable domain in full, completed from reference TRBV5-1 and TRBJ1-4, reads KAGVTQTPRYLIKTRGQQVTLSCSPISGHRSVSWYQQTPGQGLQFLFEYFSETQRNKGNFPGRFSGRQFSNSRSEMNVSTLELGDSALYLCASSPDVGGGKLFFGSGTQLSVL.

This rearrangement joins TRBV27 to TRBJ2-7, with D perhaps being TRBD1 or TRBD2 (6 bases each). V lost 4 bases, J lost 3 bases, and 16 bases lay in between. This CDR3 is 15 amino acids long. Germline lookup yields CDR1 MNHEY and CDR2 SMNVEV (reference sequence). The DNA of the CDR3 is TGTGCCAGCAGTTCGCAGGGGACTGGCTACTACGAGCAGTACTTC. Translating it yields CASSSQGTGYYEQYF.

The CDR3 DNA sequence: TGTGCCAGCAGCTTAAGACTAGCGGGGAGCAGGGAGACCCAGTACTTC. It specifies CASSLRLAGSRETQYF. The chain uses TRBV5-6 and TRBJ2-5; 11 nucleotides align to TRBD2. Per germline, CDR1 SGHDT and CDR2 YYEEEE. J gave up 5 bases and V 2 bases, and 8 bases lay outside the gene matches. The CDR3 loop spans 16 amino acids.

This clone has more than one count but fewer than ten. The genes are TRBV18 and TRBJ2-2, with D possibly being TRBD1 (6 bases). The germline V gene has CDR1 KGHSH and CDR2 LQKENI. Trimming stripped 6 bases from V and 7 bases from J, with 15 bases between. The CDR3 length is 14 residues. As DNA, the CDR3 is TGTGCCAGCTCCCGAGCTGGGGGCGGCGGGGAGCTGTTTTTT. Translating it yields CASSRAGGGGELFF.

A word on this clone: This may come from a read error, since a much larger clone is one base off. Other nucleotide sequences from this sample produce the same CDR3. The rearrangement uses TRBV7-2 and TRBJ2-3; no firm D call. This CDR3 is built from 12 residues. Looked up from germline, CDR1 is SGHTA and CDR2 is FQGNSA. Trimming pared 1 base from V and 3 bases from J, leaving 2 bases between. CDR3 residues: CASSLDTDTQYF. The CDR3 coding sequence is TGTGCCAGCAGCTTAGATACAGATACGCAGTATTTT.

The V and J genes are TRBV9 and TRBJ2-5; 10 bases match TRBD2. The CDR3 spans 13 residues. J lost 4 bases, V lost 7 bases, and 4 bases had no gene match. Per the germline V gene, CDR1 is SGDLS and CDR2 is YYNGEE. The CDR3 region has the DNA TGTGCCAGCTCTAGCGGGGGCTCAGAGACCCAGTACTTC. Its translation: CASSSGGSETQYF.

The CDR3 region is CAWSVSGFAEAFF. The DNA for the CDR3 is TGTGCCTGGAGTGTCTCAGGGTTCGCTGAAGCTTTCTTT. The chain has TRBV30 and TRBJ1-1; D is perhaps TRBD1 (5 bases). Trimming took off 0 bases at V and 6 bases at J, with 11 bases between the two ends. This CDR3 comprises 13 residues. Germline V lookup: CDR1 GTSNPN, CDR2 SVGIG (reference sequence).

This clone has only a few counts. The chain is built from TRBV2 and TRBJ1-2; TRBD1 agrees at 7 bases. CDR1 is SNHLY, CDR2 FYNNEI, per germline. The CDR3 consists of 12 residues. The V segment lost 5 bases and the J segment 10 bases; nucleotides outside the gene matches: 7. CDR3 region: CASSLKGTAYTF. CDR3 sequence (DNA): TGTGCCAGCAGTCTTAAAGGGACAGCCTACACCTTC.

This sequence joins TRBV6-5 and TRBJ2-1, with 8 bases matching TRBD2. The CDR3 consists of 14 residues. CDR1 MNHEY and CDR2 SVGAGI come from the germline V gene. Trimming at V came to 2 bases and at J to 9 bases, leaving 6 bases not matched to a gene. CDR3 nucleotides: TGTGCCAGCAGTTACAAGCGGGAGTATGGTGAGCAGTTCTTC. Protein product: CASSYKREYGEQFF.

V gene TRBV7-2 combines with J gene TRBJ2-1, with D possibly TRBD2 on 5 matching bases. The CDR3 runs to 16 residues. V was pared by 1 base and J by 3 bases, with 13 bases between. Germline V gene lookup returns CDR1 SGHTA and CDR2 FQGNSA. The CDR3 loop reads CASSLGGGSFYNEQFF. Written as DNA, the CDR3 is TGTGCCAGCAGCTTAGGGGGTGGGAGCTTCTACAATGAGCAGTTCTTC.

This clone was seen many times. This sequence joins TRBV6-1 and TRBJ1-5; D is undetermined. Trimming shortened V by 7 bases and J by 5 bases, and 12 bases separated the two germline ends. Germline CDR1 is MNHNS and CDR2 is SASEGT. This CDR3 is built from 13 residues. The DNA of the CDR3 is TGTGCCAGCACCGCCGGGCAGCATCAGCCCCAGCATTTT. It codes for CASTAGQHQPQHF.

This clone was recorded many times. J is TRBJ2-3 and V is TRBV2, with no clear D. The CDR3 runs to 16 residues. V lost 1 base and J lost 2, with 13 bases in between. Germline V gene lookup returns CDR1 SNHLY and CDR2 FYNNEI. The CDR3 sequence: CASSEGQYIVTDTQYF. CDR3 DNA: TGTGCCAGCAGTGAAGGGCAGTACATAGTCACAGATACGCAGTATTTT. The full variable domain, in which reference TRBV2 and TRBJ2-3 provide the parts outside the CDR3, is EPEVTQTPSHQVTQMGQEVILRCVPISNHLYFYWYRQILGQKVEFLVSFYNNEISEKSEIFDDQFSVERPDGSNFTLKIRSTKLEDSAMYFCASSEGQYIVTDTQYFGPGTRLTVL.

This clone is a singleton in its sample. As DNA, the CDR3 is TGCGCCAGCAGCTTGGAGGGGGGACACTCCCGCGGGCAGTACTTC. As protein: CASSLEGGHSRGQYF. The chain couples TRBV5-1 to TRBJ2-7, with D perhaps TRBD1 or TRBD2 (6 bases each). CDR3 length: 15 residues. Germline lookup yields CDR1 SGHRS and CDR2 YFSETQ. Trimming pared 0 bases from V and 9 bases from J, leaving 19 bases between.

The chain links TRBV11-1 to TRBJ2-5, with 7 bases that match TRBD2. The DNA end lines up better with TRBJ2-7; the J call may be wrong. The CDR3 is 15 amino acids. Germline loops: CDR1 SGHAT, CDR2 FQDESV (reference sequence). CDR3 in amino acids: CASSLLAVHPYEQYF. DNA of the CDR3: TGTGCCAGCAGCCTCCTAGCGGTCCACCCCTACGAGCAGTACTTC.

The chain combines TRBV19 with TRBJ2-5; the D is unclear. CDR3 length: 14 residues. Germline V gene data show CDR1 as LNHDA and CDR2 as SQIVND (reference sequence). The V end was cut by 1 base, the J end by 5 bases, with 11 bases between. The CDR3 region is CASSIAPSLETQYF. For the CDR3, the DNA is TGTGCCAGTAGTATAGCCCCCAGTTTGGAGACCCAGTACTTC.

This chain uses TRBV7-6 with TRBJ1-2, with 7 bases matching TRBD1. This CDR3 contains 13 residues. J was trimmed by 7 bases and V by 5 bases; bases with no gene match: 7. The V gene's germline CDR1 is SGHVS and CDR2 FNYEAQ. This CDR3 reads CASSLPQGVGYTF. Here the CDR3 DNA reads TGTGCCAGCAGCCTCCCCCAGGGGGTTGGCTACACCTTC.

This chain joins TRBV7-2 and TRBJ2-7; the D gene is possibly TRBD2 (6 bases). The CDR3 consists of 14 residues. The germline V gene encodes CDR1 SGHTA and CDR2 FQGNSA. V gave up 5 bases and J gave up 2 bases, with 13 bases separating them. The CDR3 loop is CASSTAGPPYEQYF. In nucleotides, the CDR3 is TGTGCCAGCAGCACGGCGGGACCACCCTACGAGCAGTACTTC.

This chain joins TRBV19 and TRBJ1-1; D is undetermined. This CDR3 comprises 13 residues. V lost 5 bases and J lost 4, with 11 bases in between. The germline gives CDR1 LNHDA, CDR2 SQIVND (reference sequence). The CDR3 DNA is TGTGCCAGTAGTGAAATAGGAGGCACTGAAGCTTTCTTT. This encodes CASSEIGGTEAFF.

This clone came up once. The V call is TRBV6-6, the J call TRBJ2-3; D is undetermined. The CDR3 sequence is 11 residues long. Germline V lookup: CDR1 MNHNY, CDR2 SVGAGI (reference sequence). The V end was cut by 7 bases, the J end by 6 bases, with 8 bases between. CDR3 in DNA: TGTGCCAGCACCCAGGTCGATACGCAGTATTTT. This translates into CASTQVDTQYF.

The chain has TRBV5-4 and TRBJ1-1; TRBD1 matches at 9 bases. Unmatched junction bases numbered 8, after V lost 3 bases and J lost 8 bases. This CDR3 is 14 amino acids long. CDR1 is SGHNT, CDR2 YYREEE, per germline (reference sequence). In DNA, the CDR3 is TGTGCCAGCAGCTGGGGACAGGGTAGAAGCGAAGCTTTCTTT. Translated: CASSWGQGRSEAFF.

The genes are TRBV19 and TRBJ1-2, with 9 bases aligning to TRBD1. The trim removed 4 bases at V and 4 bases at J, leaving 7 bases unmatched. This CDR3 comprises 15 residues. CDR1 and CDR2 from the germline V gene are LNHDA and SQIVND (reference sequence). The CDR3 protein is CASSTGLDRGYGYTF. In DNA form, the CDR3 reads TGTGCCAGTAGTACCGGGTTGGACAGGGGCTATGGCTACACCTTC. The full variable domain, with the rest looked up from reference TRBV19 and TRBJ1-2, is DGGITQSPKYLFRKEGQNVTLSCEQNLNHDAMYWYRQDPGQGLRLIYYSQIVNDFQKGDIAEGYSVSREKKESFPLTVTSAQKNPTAFYLCASSTGLDRGYGYTFGSGTRLTVV.

This clone has a single count. The gene calls are TRBV18 and TRBJ1-3, with unresolved D. Germline-derived CDR1 and CDR2 are KGHSH and LQKENI. Trimming removed 4 bases at V and 3 bases at J, with 7 bases between. This CDR3 spans 13 amino acids. CDR3 nucleotides: TGTGCCAGCTCACTAAGCAATGGAAACACCATATATTTT. Its translation is CASSLSNGNTIYF.